This is a list of T cell receptor beta chains from one sample in a study of response to subunit inactivated influenza vaccine. TCRdb ran MiXCR on the RT-PCR reads and lists one entry per CDR3 protein. The table has about 150,000 distinct CDR3 sequences, around 10% seen once. The starting material was CD8+ T cells sorted from PBMCs, obtained around 25 months after vaccination. Receptor source: a man aged 50 to 75 who received an inactivated influenza vaccine. CDR3s include the opening cysteine and the closing phenylalanine or tryptophan.

j_gene | len | v_gene | CDR3aa
TRBJ2-3 | 16 | TRBV7-9 | CASSSPSGRAADTQYF
TRBJ2-7 | 11 | TRBV27 | CASSLFGEQYF
TRBJ2-2 | 13 | TRBV14 | CASSPEFTGELFF
TRBJ1-1 | 14 | TRBV6-5 | CASSYVGSNREAFF
TRBJ2-1 | 14 | TRBV5-1 | CASSFSGNYNEQFF
TRBJ2-3 | 14 | TRBV4-3 | CASSQEDWGDTQYF
TRBJ1-1 | 12 | TRBV6-2/TRBV6-3 | CASSPDDFEAFF
TRBJ2-7 | 15 | TRBV28 | CASSSQWDRGYEQYF
TRBJ1-1 | 15 | TRBV5-4 | CASSFQGGSGTEAFF
TRBJ2-4 | 13 | TRBV20-1 | CSARDGHRNIQYF
TRBJ2-7 | 15 | TRBV6-1 | CASSAFLGTSYEQYF
TRBJ2-5 | 14 | TRBV6-1 | CASSDSAMQETQYF
TRBJ1-2 | 15 | TRBV29-1 | CSVDLPMTANYGYTF
TRBJ2-1 | 17 | TRBV29-1 | CSVEDNYRARWVNEQFF
TRBJ2-2 | 15 | TRBV4-1 | CASRNRDYSTGELFF
TRBJ2-7 | 14 | TRBV20-1 | CSARDEDSSYEQYF
TRBJ2-3 | 17 | TRBV12-3/TRBV12-4 | CASSSILGDRVPDTQYF
TRBJ2-3 | 16 | TRBV7-2 | CASSATSGGLMHTQYF
TRBJ1-1 | 14 | TRBV12-3/TRBV12-4 | CASSSTGSNTEAFF
TRBJ2-3 | 17 | TRBV9 | CASSVGWVAGFTDTQYF
TRBJ2-1 | 15 | TRBV20-1 | CSASETSGTYNEQFF
TRBJ2-6 | 14 | TRBV29-1 | CSVGGGIGANVLTF
TRBJ1-4 | 14 | TRBV10-3 | CAISEWQANEKLFF
TRBJ2-1 | 14 | TRBV12-3/TRBV12-4 | CASSLGASGYEQFF
TRBJ1-6 | 17 | TRBV4-1 | CASSIRDSNPYNSPLHF
TRBJ1-2 | 16 | TRBV20-1 | CSASIGGGQINYGYTF
TRBJ1-2 | 13 | TRBV3-1 | CASSQVTPYGYTF
TRBJ1-1 | 15 | TRBV4-3 | CASSPSETAWTEAFF
TRBJ2-1 | 12 | TRBV9 | CASSVRDREQFF
TRBJ2-1 | 14 | TRBV4-1 | CASSQVKGVYEQFF
TRBJ2-2 | 19 | TRBV20-1 | CSARDLFTGGRGNTGELFF
TRBJ2-1 | 12 | TRBV7-9 | CASRNGQPEQFF
TRBJ2-5 | 16 | TRBV28 | CASSLSGLAEQETQYF
TRBJ2-7 | 16 | TRBV28 | CASSLVPPSGGSEQYF
TRBJ2-1 | 13 | TRBV15 | CATSTTGPNEQFF
TRBJ1-1 | 15 | TRBV6-5 | CASSYSRTGGVEAFF
TRBJ1-2 | 15 | TRBV4-3 | CASSPVQGTSYGYTF
TRBJ2-1 | 15 | TRBV7-9 | CASSSTGGQGNEQFF
TRBJ2-1 | 14 | TRBV20-1 | CSARRRGLHNEQFF
TRBJ2-7 | 13 | TRBV30 | CAWSVGQGHEQYF
TRBJ2-5 | 13 | TRBV28 | CASSSPGEETQYF
TRBJ1-1 | 13 | TRBV27 | CASSLSGETEAFF
TRBJ2-3 | 17 | TRBV6-1 | CASSPDSWAVFTDTQYF
TRBJ2-3 | 16 | TRBV6-5 | CASSYLASLGTDTQYF
TRBJ2-5 | 15 | TRBV7-9 | CASSSWTQKGETQYF
TRBJ2-5 | 14 | TRBV6-1 | CASSSLGRGETQYF